This TCR beta chain derives from a study of blood T cell repertoires in COVID-19. Study background: Donors in the United States, Italy and Spain gave samples during acute or convalescent COVID-19.

Original processing methods: Quantification of nucleated cells was approximated via reference gene primer amplification. This table comes from immunoSEQ multiplex PCR, and its TCRdb copy is limited to in-frame clones, with some not included. Clone size and the V and J calls come from that table; the DNA yielded D and trimming. The sample includes 200,000 or so clones, about 90% seen only once; the top ten take about 2.5%. The CDR3 covers 13 residues. Per the germline V gene, CDR1 is SGHRS and CDR2 is YFSETQ. V was shortened by 0 bases and J by 4 bases, with 6 bases between the two germline ends. J is TRBJ2-3 and V is TRBV5-1; no definite D call. Sequencing used peripheral blood. This sequence originates from a woman aged 55 to 70 with acute or convalescent COVID-19. This CDR3 reads CASSLDRADTQYF. The CDR3 nucleotides are TGCGCCAGCAGCTTGGACCGGGCAGATACGCAGTATTTT.